Following are 16 T cell receptor beta chains from one sample sequenced in a study of neurological immune-mediated disorders. TCRdb fed the 5' RACE reads into MiXCR, producing one record per CDR3 protein. The sample lists tens of thousands of distinct CDR3 sequences; 2.6% were seen once. Sample: PBMCs. The receptor set was obtained from a woman in her twenties or thirties with multiple sclerosis.

This clonotype was observed many times. The rearrangement links TRBV11-2 to TRBJ1-2; 7 nucleotides match TRBD1. CDR1 and CDR2 (germline): SGHAT, FQNNGV. J lost 8 bases, V lost 3 bases, and 9 bases had no gene match. The CDR3 runs 14 residues. CDR3 sequence reads: CASSLDRRSGGYTF. The DNA for the CDR3 is TGTGCCAGCAGCTTGGACAGGAGGTCTGGGGGCTACACCTTC.

This clonotype was seen ten or more times. The V and J genes are TRBV19 and TRBJ1-4; TRBD1 aligns across 10 bases. The germline CDR1 and CDR2 sequences are LNHDA and SQIVND (reference sequence). V shed 4 bases and J 8 bases; nucleotides not matched to a gene: 4. The length of the CDR3 is 14 residues. CDR3 nucleotides: TGTGCCAGTAGTACGGACAGGGGGAACGAAAAACTGTTTTTT. Residues: CASSTDRGNEKLFF.

This clonotype was picked up a small number of times. At one end, the junction sequence differs from germline, possibly due to a read error. The chain combines TRBV7-2 with TRBJ1-4, with D possibly TRBD1 on 6 matching bases. The CDR3 extends over 18 amino acids. Germline lookup yields CDR1 SGHTA and CDR2 FQGNSA. CDR3 nucleotides: TGCTGGATCGTTAGGACGTTTCGGGACATTCGGGGAAATGAAAAACTGTTTTTT. Protein: CWIVRTFRDIRGNEKLFF.

There are many counts of this clonotype. The chain recombines TRBV20-1 with TRBJ2-1; D gene ambiguous. There are 9 residues in the CDR3. The V end lost 6 bases, the J end lost 10 bases, and 7 bases lay between the germline ends. Per germline, CDR1 DFQATT and CDR2 SNEGSKA (reference sequence). The CDR3 loop reads CSARTEQFF. CDR3 nucleotide sequence: TGCAGTGCCCGGACGGAGCAGTTCTTC.

This clonotype was seen many times. J is TRBJ2-5 and V is TRBV5-1; no reliable D call. This CDR3 is 16 amino acids long. V was cut by 3 bases and J by 2 bases, with 17 bases left in between. In germline, CDR1 is SGHRS, CDR2 YFSETQ. The CDR3 here is CASSSDPDAEQETQYF. In DNA, the CDR3 is TGCGCCAGCAGCTCGGACCCTGATGCTGAACAAGAGACCCAGTACTTC.

This clonotype was detected ten times or more. V and J are TRBV7-2 and TRBJ2-5; D gene uncertain. In germline, CDR1 is SGHTA, CDR2 FQGNSA. The length of the CDR3 is 12 residues. Trimming stripped 4 bases from V and 5 bases from J, with 8 bases between. The CDR3 DNA is TGTGCCAGCAGCTCCCCCGGGGAGACCCAGTACTTC. Translation: CASSSPGETQYF. The variable domain in full, with the rest retrieved from reference TRBV7-2 and TRBJ2-5, is GAGVSQSPSNKVTEKGKDVELRCDPISGHTALYWYRQSLGQGLEFLIYFQGNSAPDKSGLPSDRFSAERTGGSVSTLTIQRTQQEDSAVYLCASSSPGETQYFGPGTRLLVL.

This clonotype was recorded at least ten times. The CDR3 DNA sequence: TGTGCCAGCAGCGTAGGACAGGGGAAACACGAGCAGTACTTC. Its protein product is CASSVGQGKHEQYF. The rearrangement links TRBV9 to TRBJ2-7; 8 bases fit TRBD1. Germline values: CDR1 SGDLS, CDR2 YYNGEE. The CDR3 is 14 residues long. Trimming took 0 bases from V and 5 from J; bases not matched to a gene: 4.

This clonotype was found many times. The chain joins TRBV29-1 to TRBJ2-1, with no clear D. Germline loops: CDR1 SQVTM, CDR2 ANQGSEA. There are 11 residues in the CDR3. V was cut by 6 bases and J by 2 bases, with 5 bases left in between. The CDR3 DNA is TGCAGCGTCCCCACCTACAATGAGCAGTTCTTC. Translation: CSVPTYNEQFF.

Many counts were recorded for this clonotype. CDR3 sequence (DNA): TGCAGTGCTCTACTCCGGGACCCCTGGGATACGCAGTATTTT. Translated: CSALLRDPWDTQYF. The rearrangement joins TRBV20-1 to TRBJ2-3; D tentatively fits TRBD1 or TRBD2 (5 bases each). This CDR3 spans 14 amino acids. Germline loops: CDR1 DFQATT, CDR2 SNEGSKA (reference sequence). Trimming took off 5 bases at V and 6 bases at J, with 18 bases between the two ends.

This clonotype was found many times. The rearrangement links TRBV12-3 or TRBV12-4 to TRBJ2-1; D is ambiguous. The CDR3 has 13 amino acids. V was trimmed by 5 bases and J by 3 bases, leaving 8 bases between them. Here the CDR3 reads CASSPPVYNEQFF. The CDR3 DNA sequence: TGTGCCAGCAGTCCCCCGGTCTACAATGAGCAGTTCTTC.

This clonotype was recorded many times. The genes are TRBV12-3 or TRBV12-4 and TRBJ1-3; D is ambiguous. With 3 bases removed from V and 2 bases from J, the gap between germline ends came to 11 bases. This CDR3 comprises 15 residues. The CDR3 sequence: CASSLEGYAGNTIYF. CDR3 DNA: TGTGCCAGCAGTTTGGAAGGGTACGCTGGAAACACCATATATTTT.

In this sample, this clonotype turned up many times. This chain uses TRBV5-6 with TRBJ2-1, with D possibly matching TRBD2 (6 bases). Germline CDR1 is SGHDT and CDR2 is YYEEEE. V was pared by 2 bases and J by 0 bases, with 9 bases between. The CDR3 runs to 15 residues. CDR3 bases: TGTGCCAGCAGCTTAGCGGGCAGCTCCTACAATGAGCAGTTCTTC. Translation gives CASSLAGSSYNEQFF.

This clonotype was observed at least ten times. The V and J genes are TRBV20-1 and TRBJ1-1, with a tentative D call TRBD1 (5 bases). The CDR3 loop spans 13 amino acids. The germline V and J ends were trimmed by 4 bases and 3 bases, with 12 bases remaining between them. Germline V CDR1 and CDR2: DFQATT, SNEGSKA (reference sequence). The CDR3 loop is CSATSGTHTEAFF. The CDR3 DNA follows: TGCAGTGCTACCTCCGGGACCCACACTGAAGCTTTCTTT.

This clonotype was picked up many times. One junction end does not reproduce the germline sequence, and a read error may be involved. The gene calls are TRBV12-3 or TRBV12-4 and TRBJ2-7; 7 bases agree with TRBD1. This CDR3 has 15 residues. As DNA, the CDR3 is TGTGCCAGCAGCTTAGGGGGACAGATCACCTACGAGCAGTACTTC. This codes for CASSLGGQITYEQYF.

V gene TRBV5-1 combines with J gene TRBJ2-2; D unclear. Germline CDR1 reads SGHRS; CDR2 reads YFSETQ. The CDR3 is 12 amino acids. Trimming took 8 bases from V and 4 from J, leaving 9 bases between them. Here the CDR3 DNA reads TGCGCCAGGACGGTAGGCACCGGGGAGCTGTTTTTT. As protein: CARTVGTGELFF.

The sample holds many counts of this clonotype. The chain is built from TRBV28 and TRBJ2-7, with a possible D match to TRBD2 (5 bases). The CDR3 contains 11 residues. Trimming removed 8 bases from V and 3 bases from J, with 8 bases in between. Germline CDR1 is MDHEN and CDR2 is SYDVKM. The CDR3 sequence is CASAGLYEQYF. CDR3 DNA sequence: TGTGCCAGCGCAGGACTCTACGAGCAGTACTTC.